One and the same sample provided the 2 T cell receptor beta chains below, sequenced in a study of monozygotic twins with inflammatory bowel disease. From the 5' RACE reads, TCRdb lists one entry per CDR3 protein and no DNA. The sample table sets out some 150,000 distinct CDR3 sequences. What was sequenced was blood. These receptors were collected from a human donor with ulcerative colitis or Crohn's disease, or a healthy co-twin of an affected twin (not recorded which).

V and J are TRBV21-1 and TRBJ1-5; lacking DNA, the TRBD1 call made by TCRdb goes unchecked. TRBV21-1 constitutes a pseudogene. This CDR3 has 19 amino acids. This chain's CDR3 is CASSAPPARQEISNQPQHF.

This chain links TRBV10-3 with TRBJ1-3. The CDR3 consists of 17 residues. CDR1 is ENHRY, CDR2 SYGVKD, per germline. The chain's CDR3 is CAISGDRDFHSGNTIYF.